This T cell receptor beta chain was obtained from a study of blood T cell repertoires in COVID-19. At the level of the study: Acute-phase and convalescent COVID-19 samples originated in the United States, Italy and Spain. T cells, B-cell-depleted T cells, or PBMCs supplied cDNA or gDNA.

V was clipped by 1 base and J by 4 bases, with 7 bases between them. Germline V gives CDR1 GTSNPN, CDR2 SVGIG (reference sequence). CDR3 length: 12 amino acids. In the original processing: Estimation of nucleated cell counts was performed using reference gene primer amplification. Produced via immunoSEQ multiplex PCR; TCRdb's table is partial and in-frame only. The V and J calls and clone size come from that table; D and trimming were worked out from the DNA. The sample has some 190,000 clones; approximately 85% are singletons. The TCR was taken from a human donor with active or convalescent COVID-19. The donor label of this sample is uncertain. Specimen: peripheral blood. This chain uses TRBV30 with TRBJ1-2; possible D gene TRBD1, 5 bases. CDR3 DNA sequence: TGTGCCTGGAGTGAGGGGATCTATGGCTACACCTTC. It specifies CAWSEGIYGYTF.